A selection of T cell receptor beta chains follows, all from one sample in a study of cytomegalovirus exposure and HLA in healthy donors. Some clones are missing from TCRdb's copy, which holds only in-frame ones; the method was immunoSEQ multiplex PCR. This table lists around 120,000 clones. The sample taken for sequencing was PBMCs. Source of these receptors: a man aged 45 to 65 in good health and CMV-seronegative. Each CDR3 is given with its conserved first and last residue. The D gene is left open where the match is weak.

TRBV7-8,-,TRBJ1-5,TGTGCCAGCAGCCGATTGAGCCGTCGCTTAGGCGCGGATGGCATTAGCAATCAGCCCCAGCATTTT,CASSRLSRRLGADGISNQPQHF
TRBV5-1,TRBD1,TRBJ1-3,TGCGCCAGCAGCTCATACGGGACAGGGGGCCATATCTCTGGAAACACCATATATTTT,CASSSYGTGGHISGNTIYF
TRBV7-8,TRBD2,TRBJ2-1,TGTGCCAGCTCGCCTCGGGAGGTCTACAATGAGCAGTTCTTC,CASSPREVYNEQFF
TRBV20-1,-,TRBJ1-1,TGCAGTGCAATTCAGGGTTATGCGGCTTTCTTT,CSAIQGYAAFF
TRBV7-8,TRBD1,TRBJ1-2,TGTGCCAGCAGCTTAGCGGGACAGTTCCCAAGGGGCTACACCTTC,CASSLAGQFPRGYTF
TRBV7-8,-,TRBJ1-1,TGTGCCAGCAGCTTACCCCGTACAGGGACGGCTTTCTTT,CASSLPRTGTAFF
TRBV29-1,TRBD1,TRBJ1-2,TGCAGCGTGGGGAATCCCGGGACAGAATGGCTACACACCTTC,CSVGNPGTEWLHTF
TRBV4-1,-,TRBJ1-5,TGCGCCAGCAGCCAAGATAGGAGGGGTAATGGCAATCAGCCCCAGCATTTT,CASSQDRRGNGNQPQHF
TRBV7-2,TRBD1,TRBJ1-4,TGTGCCAGCAGCTCTGACAGGGGGTCTAATGAAAAACTGTTTTTT,CASSSDRGSNEKLFF
TRBV27,TRBD2,TRBJ2-7,TGTGCCAGCAGTTTAGGGCGGGGGAACTACGAGCAGTACTTC,CASSLGRGNYEQYF
TRBV5-1,TRBD1,TRBJ2-1,TGCGCCAGCAGCTCTCGCGCTATTTCAGGGGGCCCCTACAATGAGCAGTTCTTC,CASSSRAISGGPYNEQFF
TRBV7-9,TRBD1,TRBJ1-2,TGTGCCAGCAGCCAGAGACAGGGGGCTCCTGGCTACACCTTC,CASSQRQGAPGYTF
TRBV11-2,-,TRBJ2-7,TGTGCCAGCAGCTTAGCGGGTTCTGGCTACGAGCAGTACTTC,CASSLAGSGYEQYF
TRBV10-1,-,TRBJ1-2,TGCGCCAGCAGTGTCCGGACAGACTATGGCTACACCTTC,CASSVRTDYGYTF
TRBV6-6,TRBD1,TRBJ1-5,TGTGCCAGCAGTTTGGGACAGGCACTCAATCAGCCCCAGCATTTT,CASSLGQALNQPQHF
TRBV6-1,-,TRBJ2-7,TGTGCCAGCCCCTCCGCGGCAGGGGCGAACTACGAGCAGTACTTC,CASPSAAGANYEQYF
TRBV7-2,-,TRBJ1-2,TGTGCCAGCAGCTTGAACGGTTACTATGGCTACACCTTC,CASSLNGYYGYTF
TRBV10-1,TRBD1,TRBJ2-7,TGCGCCAGCAGCGGGACAGGCCCTGGGGAGCAGTACTTC,CASSGTGPGEQYF
TRBV6-5,-,TRBJ2-5,TGTGCCAGCAGTGGGCCTGGTTCGGAGACCCAGTACTTC,CASSGPGSETQYF
TRBV18,-,TRBJ1-2,TGTGCCAGCTCACCATACACGACAGGCCCTTATGGCTACACCTTC,CASSPYTTGPYGYTF
TRBV19,-,TRBJ1-5,TGTGCCAGTAGGGATCTAGACTTGGGTCAGCCCCAGCATTTT,CASRDLDLGQPQHF
TRBV19,TRBD1,TRBJ1-4,TGTGCCAGTAGTATAGCGGGCCAGGGGGAGGAAAAACTGTTTTTT,CASSIAGQGEEKLFF
TRBV25-1,TRBD1,TRBJ1-2,TGTGCCAGCAGTGAGGGGGGGGGACAGGGAGTTGGCTATGGCTACACCTTC,CASSEGGGQGVGYGYTF
TRBV29-1,TRBD2,TRBJ2-1,TGCAGCGTTGAGAAGGCGGGAGGTTTTTACAATGAGCAGTTCTTC,CSVEKAGGFYNEQFF